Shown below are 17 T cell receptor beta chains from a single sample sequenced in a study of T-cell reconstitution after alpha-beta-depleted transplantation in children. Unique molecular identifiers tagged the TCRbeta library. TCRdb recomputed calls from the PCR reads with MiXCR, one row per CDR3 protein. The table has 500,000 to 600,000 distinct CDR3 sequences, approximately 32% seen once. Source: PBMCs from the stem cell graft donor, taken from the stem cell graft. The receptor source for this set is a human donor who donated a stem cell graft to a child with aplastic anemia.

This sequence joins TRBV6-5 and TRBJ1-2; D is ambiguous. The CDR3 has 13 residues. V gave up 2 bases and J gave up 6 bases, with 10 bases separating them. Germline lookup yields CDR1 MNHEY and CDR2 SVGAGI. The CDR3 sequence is CASSYNSANGYTF. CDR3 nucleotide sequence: TGTGCCAGCAGTTACAACAGCGCGAATGGCTACACCTTC.

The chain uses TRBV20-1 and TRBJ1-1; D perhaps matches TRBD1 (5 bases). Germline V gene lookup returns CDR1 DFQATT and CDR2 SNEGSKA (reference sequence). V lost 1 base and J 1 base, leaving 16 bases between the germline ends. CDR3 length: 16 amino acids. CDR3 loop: CSARAETVVRNTEAFF. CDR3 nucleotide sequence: TGCAGTGCTAGAGCGGAGACAGTAGTCCGGAACACTGAAGCTTTCTTT.

This chain's CDR3 is CSAPRTGTYNEQFF. The CDR3 DNA sequence: TGCAGTGCTCCGCGGACGGGTACCTACAATGAGCAGTTCTTC. The rearrangement uses TRBV20-1 and TRBJ2-1; D ambiguous. V was cut by 5 bases and J by 2 bases, with 13 bases left in between. Germline values: CDR1 DFQATT, CDR2 SNEGSKA (reference sequence). The CDR3 length is 14 residues.

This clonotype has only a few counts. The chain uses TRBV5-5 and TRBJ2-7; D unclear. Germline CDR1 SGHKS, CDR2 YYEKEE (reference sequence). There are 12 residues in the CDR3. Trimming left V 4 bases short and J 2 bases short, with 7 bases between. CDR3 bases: TGTGCCAGCAGCCCCCCAGCCTACGAGCAGTACTTC. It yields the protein CASSPPAYEQYF.

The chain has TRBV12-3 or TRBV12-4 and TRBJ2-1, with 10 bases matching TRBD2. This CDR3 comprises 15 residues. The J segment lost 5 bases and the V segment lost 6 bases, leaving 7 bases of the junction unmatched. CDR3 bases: TGTGCCAGCAGCCCCGTAGCGGGAGGTCACAATGAGCAGTTCTTC. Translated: CASSPVAGGHNEQFF.

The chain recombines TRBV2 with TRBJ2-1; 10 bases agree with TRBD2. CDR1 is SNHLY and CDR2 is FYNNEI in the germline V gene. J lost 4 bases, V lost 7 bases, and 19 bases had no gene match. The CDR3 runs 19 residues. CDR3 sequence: CASIFSMISGRAGYNEQFF. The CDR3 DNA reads TGTGCCAGCATCTTTTCCATGATAAGCGGGAGGGCCGGGTACAATGAGCAGTTCTTC.

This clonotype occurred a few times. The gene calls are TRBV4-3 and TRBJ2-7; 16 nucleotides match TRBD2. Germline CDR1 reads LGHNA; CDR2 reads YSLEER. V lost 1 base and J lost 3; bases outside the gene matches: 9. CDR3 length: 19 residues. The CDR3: CASSQALGTSGRAIYEQYF. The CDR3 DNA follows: TGCGCCAGCAGCCAAGCCCTTGGGACTAGCGGGAGGGCCATCTACGAGCAGTACTTC.

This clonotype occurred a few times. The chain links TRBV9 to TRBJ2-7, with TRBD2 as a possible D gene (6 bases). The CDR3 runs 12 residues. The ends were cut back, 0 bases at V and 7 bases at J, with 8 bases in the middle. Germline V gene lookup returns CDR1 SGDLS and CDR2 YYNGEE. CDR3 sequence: CASSVDAGEQYF. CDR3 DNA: TGTGCCAGCAGCGTAGATGCGGGAGAGCAGTACTTC.

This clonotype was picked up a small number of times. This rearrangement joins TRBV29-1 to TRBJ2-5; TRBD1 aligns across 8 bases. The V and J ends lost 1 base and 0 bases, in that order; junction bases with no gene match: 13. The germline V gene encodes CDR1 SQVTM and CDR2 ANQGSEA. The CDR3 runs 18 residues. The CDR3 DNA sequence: TGCAGCGTTGAAGCCCGGGACAGGCGCCCAGACTACCAAGAGACCCAGTACTTC. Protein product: CSVEARDRRPDYQETQYF.

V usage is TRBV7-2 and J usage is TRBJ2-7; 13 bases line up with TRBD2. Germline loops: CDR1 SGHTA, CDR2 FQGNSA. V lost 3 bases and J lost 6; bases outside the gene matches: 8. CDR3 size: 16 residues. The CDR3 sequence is CASSFGLAGEGAEQYF. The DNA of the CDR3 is TGTGCCAGCAGCTTCGGACTAGCGGGAGAGGGAGCCGAGCAGTACTTC. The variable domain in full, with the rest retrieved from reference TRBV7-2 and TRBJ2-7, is GAGVSQSPSNKVTEKGKDVELRCDPISGHTALYWYRQSLGQGLEFLIYFQGNSAPDKSGLPSDRFSAERTGGSVSTLTIQRTQQEDSAVYLCASSFGLAGEGAEQYFGPGTRLTVT.

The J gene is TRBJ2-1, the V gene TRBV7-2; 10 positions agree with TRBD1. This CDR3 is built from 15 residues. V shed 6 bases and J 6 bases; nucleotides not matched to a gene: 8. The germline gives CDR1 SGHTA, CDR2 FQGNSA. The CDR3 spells CASRPGQGIGNEQFF. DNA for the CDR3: TGTGCCAGCAGACCGGGACAGGGGATCGGCAATGAGCAGTTCTTC.

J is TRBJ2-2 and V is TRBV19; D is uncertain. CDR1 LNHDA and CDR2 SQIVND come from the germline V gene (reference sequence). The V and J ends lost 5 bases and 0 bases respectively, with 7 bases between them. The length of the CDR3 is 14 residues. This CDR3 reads CASSVQSNTGELFF. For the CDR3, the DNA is TGTGCCAGTAGTGTACAATCGAACACCGGGGAGCTGTTTTTT.

CDR3 coding DNA: TGTGCCAGCAACTTGGGGACTAGCGGGTTCAATGAGCAGTTCTTC. This gives the protein CASNLGTSGFNEQFF. The chain has TRBV6-2 or TRBV6-3 and TRBJ2-1; 12 bases are a match to TRBD2. This CDR3 comprises 15 residues. With V trimmed by 7 bases and J by 6 bases, 7 bases remained unmatched. Germline CDR1 is MNHEY and CDR2 is SVGEGT.

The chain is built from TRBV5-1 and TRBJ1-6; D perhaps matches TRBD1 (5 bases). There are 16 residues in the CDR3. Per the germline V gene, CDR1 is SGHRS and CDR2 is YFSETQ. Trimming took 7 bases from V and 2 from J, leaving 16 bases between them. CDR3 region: CASCDGGTAYNSPLHF. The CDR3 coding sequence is TGCGCCAGCTGCGACGGGGGTACCGCCTATAATTCACCCCTCCACTTT.

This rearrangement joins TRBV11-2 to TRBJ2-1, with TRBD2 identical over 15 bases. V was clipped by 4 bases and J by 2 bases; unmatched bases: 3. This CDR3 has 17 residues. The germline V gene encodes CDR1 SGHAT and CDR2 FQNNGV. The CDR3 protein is CASSSGLAGGTYNEQFF. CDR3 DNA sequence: TGTGCCAGCAGCTCGGGACTAGCGGGAGGCACCTACAATGAGCAGTTCTTC.

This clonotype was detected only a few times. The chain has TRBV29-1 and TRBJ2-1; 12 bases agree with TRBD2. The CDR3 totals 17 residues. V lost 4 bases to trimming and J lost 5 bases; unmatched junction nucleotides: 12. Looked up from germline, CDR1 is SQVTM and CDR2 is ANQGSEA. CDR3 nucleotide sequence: TGCAGCGTTGCTAGCGGGAGGGCCCTCCTACGAAACAATGAGCAGTTCTTC. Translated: CSVASGRALLRNNEQFF.

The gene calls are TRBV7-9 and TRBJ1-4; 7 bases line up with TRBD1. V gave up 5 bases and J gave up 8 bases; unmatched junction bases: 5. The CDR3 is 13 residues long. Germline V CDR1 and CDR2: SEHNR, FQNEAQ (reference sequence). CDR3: CASSVPQGEKLFF. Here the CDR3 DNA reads TGTGCCAGCAGCGTGCCACAGGGGGAAAAACTGTTTTTT.